The 25 T cell receptor beta chains in this list originate from one sample, sequenced in a study of CDR3 diversity in severe acne. TCRdb used MiXCR to reprocess the PCR reads, holding one entry per CDR3 protein. The sample yields about 90,000 distinct CDR3 sequences, approximately 49% seen once. Sequenced: blood. All receptors derive from a male donor with severe acne vulgaris.

A remark on this clonotype: Since a much larger clone is just one base distant, this may be a read error. The rearrangement uses TRBV20-1 and TRBJ2-3; 9 positions agree with TRBD2. The CDR3 extends over 14 amino acids. CDR1 and CDR2 from the germline V gene are DFQATT and SNEGSKA (reference sequence). J lost 0 bases, V lost 5 bases, and 3 bases had no gene match. Written as DNA, the CDR3 is TGCAGTGCTCGGACTAGCGTTAGCACAGATACGCAGTATTTT. Amino acid sequence: CSARTSVSTDTQYF.

CDR3 residues: CASSPHREGLAGSNSWNEQYF. CDR3 sequence (DNA): TGTGCCAGCAGCCCCCACAGGGAGGGACTAGCGGGATCAAACTCGTGGAATGAGCAGTATTTT. V gene TRBV7-4 combines with J gene TRBJ2-3; the match to TRBD2 covers 13 bases. V was clipped by 5 bases and J by 11 bases; unmatched bases: 28. CDR3 length: 21 amino acids. Germline V gives CDR1 SGHVT, CDR2 SQSDAQ.

The V call is TRBV5-6, the J call TRBJ2-5; D remains ambiguous. Germline V lookup: CDR1 SGHDT, CDR2 YYEEEE. This CDR3 spans 12 amino acids. Trimming took off 1 base at V and 9 bases at J, with 10 bases between the two ends. CDR3 residues: CASSLYTRAQYF. DNA for the CDR3: TGTGCCAGCAGCTTGTACACGAGAGCCCAGTACTTC.

The V call is TRBV6-5, the J call TRBJ1-4; no clear D. Trimming removed 5 bases at V and 10 bases at J, with 20 bases between. There are 15 residues in the CDR3. Per germline, CDR1 MNHEY and CDR2 SVGAGI. CDR3 bases: TGTGCCAGCAGTGCTGCTGGCGGCGTGGGTGGAAAACTGTTTTTT. It translates to CASSAAGGVGGKLFF.

This clonotype came up once. The chain combines TRBV20-1 with TRBJ2-5, with D tentatively TRBD2 (5 bases). Germline assignment: CDR1 DFQATT and CDR2 SNEGSKA (reference sequence). Deletions cut 3 bases from V and 5 bases from J, with 16 bases between. The length of the CDR3 is 14 residues. In nucleotides, the CDR3 is TGCAGTGCTAGTGAGGGAGAGGGTGTGGAGACCCAGTACTTC. This encodes CSASEGEGVETQYF.

J is TRBJ2-5 and V is TRBV20-1; TRBD2 aligns across 11 bases. With V trimmed by 6 bases and J by 5 bases, 11 bases remained unmatched. Germline values: CDR1 DFQATT, CDR2 SNEGSKA (reference sequence). CDR3 size: 15 residues. The DNA of the CDR3 is TGCAGTGCCATCGGTAGCGGGAGGGCCGGGGAGACCCAGTACTTC. Translation gives CSAIGSGRAGETQYF.

The rearrangement uses TRBV20-1 and TRBJ2-2; 7 bases are a match to TRBD2. This CDR3 spans 16 amino acids. CDR1 DFQATT and CDR2 SNEGSKA come from the germline V gene (reference sequence). Trimming took 0 bases from V and 6 from J; bases not matched to a gene: 10. The CDR3: CSARDRPAGPAGELFF. CDR3 DNA sequence: TGCAGTGCTAGAGATCGTCCAGCGGGACCGGCCGGGGAGCTGTTTTTT.

This clonotype showed up just a few times. One end of the junction does not line up with germline, which may come from a read error. The chain joins TRBV27 to TRBJ1-1; D not resolved. CDR1 MNHEY and CDR2 SMNVEV come from the germline V gene (reference sequence). The CDR3 covers 13 residues. CDR3: CTSSTNQNTEAFF. CDR3 in DNA: TGTACCAGCAGTACGAACCAGAACACTGAAGCTTTCTTT.

This clonotype has at least ten counts. The rearrangement joins TRBV2 to TRBJ2-6, with D unclear. Germline loops: CDR1 SNHLY, CDR2 FYNNEI. Trimming removed 5 bases from V and 0 bases from J, with 20 bases in between. The CDR3 covers 19 residues. CDR3 nucleotide sequence: TGTGCCAGCAGTCTAGATAGATCCGGACCCAGCTCTGGGGCCAACGTCCTGACTTTC. The encoded protein is CASSLDRSGPSSGANVLTF. The full variable domain, rest sourced from reference TRBV2 and TRBJ2-6, is EPEVTQTPSHQVTQMGQEVILRCVPISNHLYFYWYRQILGQKVEFLVSFYNNEISEKSEIFDDQFSVERPDGSNFTLKIRSTKLEDSAMYFCASSLDRSGPSSGANVLTFGAGSRLTVL.

The CDR3 is CSVELPGQQVTETQYF. DNA of the CDR3: TGCAGCGTTGAACTGCCCGGACAGCAAGTAACAGAGACCCAGTACTTC. This sequence joins TRBV29-1 and TRBJ2-5; a weak D match, TRBD1 (6 bases). V lost 2 bases and J 4 bases, leaving 20 bases between the germline ends. Germline lookup yields CDR1 SQVTM and CDR2 ANQGSEA. The CDR3 totals 16 residues.

This clonotype appeared a few times. Relative to the germline gene, one junction end is altered; a read error may explain this. J is TRBJ2-7 and V is TRBV7-7, with a tentative D call TRBD1 (5 bases). The CDR3 extends over 14 amino acids. Germline values: CDR1 SSHAT, CDR2 FNYEAQ (reference sequence). CDR3 sequence reads: CASSAAGSSYEQYF. CDR3 coding DNA: TGTGCTAGCAGCGCCGCAGGGTCCTCCTACGAGCAGTACTTC.

There are many counts of this clonotype. The V and J genes are TRBV19 and TRBJ1-2; no reliable D call. The germline V and J ends were trimmed by 3 bases and 7 bases, with 21 bases remaining between them. Looked up from germline, CDR1 is LNHDA and CDR2 is SQIVND (reference sequence). CDR3 length equals 16 residues. CDR3 sequence reads: CASSIGVRGVMSGYTF. For the CDR3, the DNA is TGTGCCAGTAGTATCGGAGTTAGAGGCGTCATGTCTGGCTACACCTTC.

Judged by abundance, this clonotype is medium-sized (0.01 to 0.1%). The gene calls are TRBV20-1 and TRBJ1-5; 7 bases line up with TRBD1. CDR3 length equals 12 residues. Germline values: CDR1 DFQATT, CDR2 SNEGSKA (reference sequence). V gave up 5 bases and J gave up 4 bases; unmatched junction bases: 2. CDR3 coding DNA: TGCAGTGCTGGGACAGCGAATCAGCCCCAGCATTTT. Translation: CSAGTANQPQHF.

This clonotype was seen repeatedly, ten times or more. The chain is built from TRBV13 and TRBJ2-3; no definite D call. This CDR3 has 13 amino acids. Germline CDR1 and CDR2: PRHDT and FYEKMQ (reference sequence). The V end lost 5 bases, the J end lost 0 bases, and 6 bases lay between the germline ends. CDR3 in amino acids: CASSASSTDTQYF. The CDR3 coding sequence is TGTGCCAGCAGCGCGTCTAGCACAGATACGCAGTATTTT.

This clonotype was seen repeatedly, ten times or more. The rearrangement uses TRBV20-1 and TRBJ1-5, with D hard to call. Germline values: CDR1 DFQATT, CDR2 SNEGSKA (reference sequence). This CDR3 has 13 residues. The V end lost 1 base, the J end lost 6 bases, and 10 bases lay between the germline ends. In DNA, the CDR3 is TGCAGTGCTAGAGGCCCGTTGATTCAGCCCCAGCATTTT. This translates into CSARGPLIQPQHF.

This clonotype was counted many times. This chain links TRBV6-5 with TRBJ2-7; 9 nucleotides match TRBD1. This CDR3 is 14 amino acids long. Germline values: CDR1 MNHEY, CDR2 SVGAGI. V lost 2 bases, J lost 3 bases, and 2 bases stayed unmatched. The CDR3 DNA reads as TGTGCCAGCAGTTACGGGACAGGGTTCTACGAGCAGTACTTC. It is translated as CASSYGTGFYEQYF.

The chain links TRBV5-1 to TRBJ2-6; the D gene is possibly TRBD2 (7 bases). Germline V gives CDR1 SGHRS, CDR2 YFSETQ. V was clipped by 1 base and J by 0 bases, with 17 bases between them. The CDR3 loop spans 19 amino acids. In nucleotides, the CDR3 is TGCGCCAGCAGCTTGAATCGGGGAGGGGGAAGCTCTGGGGCCAACGTCCTGACTTTC. The encoded protein is CASSLNRGGGSSGANVLTF. Combining the CDR3 with reference TRBV5-1 and TRBJ2-6 gives the whole variable domain KAGVTQTPRYLIKTRGQQVTLSCSPISGHRSVSWYQQTPGQGLQFLFEYFSETQRNKGNFPGRFSGRQFSNSRSEMNVSTLELGDSALYLCASSLNRGGGSSGANVLTFGAGSRLTVL.

J is TRBJ2-7 and V is TRBV13, with D perhaps being TRBD1 or TRBD2 (6 bases each). V was clipped by 2 bases and J by 4 bases, with 12 bases between them. Germline V lookup: CDR1 PRHDT, CDR2 FYEKMQ (reference sequence). This CDR3 has 14 residues. The CDR3 is CASSLKGGSYEQYF. The CDR3 DNA follows: TGTGCCAGCAGCTTAAAGGGGGGTAGTTACGAGCAGTACTTC.

This clonotype rates as medium-sized. V gene TRBV24-1 combines with J gene TRBJ2-5, with 10 positions matching TRBD2. This CDR3 contains 16 residues. V trimming: 5 bases; J trimming: 4 bases; junction bases outside the gene matches: 9. CDR1 KGHDR and CDR2 SFDVKD come from the germline V gene. CDR3 sequence (DNA): TGTGCCACCAGTGGAGGGCCAGCGGGAGGGCGAGAGACCCAGTACTTC. Translating it yields CATSGGPAGGRETQYF.

This clonotype was recorded at least ten times. The V gene is TRBV19, the J gene TRBJ2-5, with D possibly being TRBD1 (6 bases). The CDR3 length is 17 residues. V was shortened by 0 bases and J by 5 bases, with 19 bases between the two germline ends. CDR1 is LNHDA, CDR2 SQIVND, per germline (reference sequence). The CDR3 DNA reads as TGTGCCAGTAGTATAGATCCGAGGACAGTAAGATTGGAGACCCAGTACTTC. It encodes CASSIDPRTVRLETQYF.

This clonotype came up many times. The chain employs TRBV11-3 and TRBJ2-2; D not certain. Deletions cut 0 bases from V and 1 base from J, with 12 bases between. CDR1 is SGHNT, CDR2 YENEEA, per germline. This CDR3 comprises 17 residues. The DNA for the CDR3 is TGTGCCAGCAGCTTAGATCCCCAGGTCATGAACACCGGGGAGCTGTTTTTT. Its translation: CASSLDPQVMNTGELFF.

A remark on this clonotype: Likely a read error: the CDR3 ends without its conserved phenylalanine or tryptophan. The V call is TRBV5-1, the J call TRBJ2-6; D possibly uses TRBD1 or TRBD2 (5 bases each). Germline V gives CDR1 SGHRS, CDR2 YFSETQ. V lost 2 bases and J lost 0, with 12 bases in between. This CDR3 contains 17 residues. The CDR3 loop reads CASSFGQGPSGANVLTL. CDR3 nucleotide sequence: TGCGCCAGCAGCTTCGGGCAGGGACCCTCTGGGGCCAACGTCCTGACTCTC.

This clonotype was picked up a small number of times. J is TRBJ2-7 and V is TRBV3-1; D gene uncertain. This CDR3 spans 15 amino acids. Trimming stripped 0 bases from V and 3 bases from J, with 12 bases between. Germline V lookup: CDR1 LGHDT, CDR2 YNNKEL (reference sequence). The chain's CDR3 is CASSQDLTSVYEQYF. The CDR3 nucleotides are TGTGCCAGCAGCCAAGATTTAACGAGCGTCTACGAGCAGTACTTC.

V and J are TRBV5-4 and TRBJ2-5, with D tentatively TRBD2 (6 bases). The CDR3 runs to 13 residues. V was trimmed by 5 bases and J by 4 bases, leaving 12 bases between them. From germline, CDR1 is SGHNT and CDR2 YYREEE (reference sequence). In DNA form, the CDR3 reads TGTGCCAGCAGTTGGAGGGTCGGAGAGACCCAGTACTTC. Amino acids: CASSWRVGETQYF.

In this sample, this clonotype turned up many times. The chain joins TRBV29-1 to TRBJ2-7; D uncertain. V lost 7 bases, J lost 1 base, and 11 bases lay in between. CDR1 SQVTM and CDR2 ANQGSEA come from the germline V gene. The CDR3 has 12 residues. The chain's CDR3 is CSGAWSSYEQYF. The DNA for the CDR3 is TGCAGCGGGGCCTGGAGTTCCTACGAGCAGTACTTC.